This TCR beta chain was sequenced during a study of neurological immune-mediated disorders. Study findings and constraints: Private repertoires in all groups were suggested, as expanded clones shared no CDR3 amino acid sequences across subjects. In HTLV-1-associated myelopathy, TCR clonal expansion was greatest, whereas multiple sclerosis had the least, falling below healthy controls.

Unsorted libraries used 2 million PBMCs kept at -80 degrees C. With 8 bases clipped from V and 5 bases from J, the junction kept 15 bases outside the gene matches. This CDR3 spans 17 amino acids. Germline V gene data show CDR1 as WSHSY and CDR2 as SAAADI. TCRdb itself ran the 5' RACE reads through MiXCR, one entry per CDR3 protein. The data show over 35,000 distinct CDR3 sequences, about an eighth seen once. This clonotype was counted at least ten times. Its antigen is not known. This TCR derives from a female donor in good health. This chain joins TRBV10-2 and TRBJ2-7; 13 bases agree with TRBD2. The sequenced sample consisted of PBMCs. The DNA of the CDR3 is TGCGCCAGCCAATTCCAACTAGCGGGAGGGGGTAACGACGAGCAGTACTTC. Protein sequence: CASQFQLAGGGNDEQYF.